The source of this TCR beta chain is a study of blood T cell repertoires in COVID-19. On the study more broadly: Donors in the United States, Italy and Spain gave samples during acute or convalescent COVID-19. Nucleic acid was either cDNA or gDNA, and it came from T cells, B-cell-depleted T cells, or PBMCs.

The germline gives CDR1 MNHEY, CDR2 SVGAGI. The J segment lost 6 bases and the V segment lost 6 bases, leaving 11 bases of the junction unmatched. CDR3 size: 15 residues. In assigning cohorts, the study relied on participant-reported clinical history. Clones were read by immunoSEQ multiplex PCR, and TCRdb kept only the in-frame ones, dropping some. Of around 390,000 clones listed, just under 90% are singletons. Specimen: PBMCs or T cells enriched from blood (not recorded which). The sequence came from a woman between 45 and 60 years old who had recovered from COVID-19. The chain links TRBV6-5 to TRBJ1-5; 7 bases fit TRBD1. The CDR3 protein is CASRLTGMGTQPQHF. The DNA for the CDR3 is TGTGCCAGCAGATTGACAGGGATGGGGACTCAGCCCCAGCATTTT.